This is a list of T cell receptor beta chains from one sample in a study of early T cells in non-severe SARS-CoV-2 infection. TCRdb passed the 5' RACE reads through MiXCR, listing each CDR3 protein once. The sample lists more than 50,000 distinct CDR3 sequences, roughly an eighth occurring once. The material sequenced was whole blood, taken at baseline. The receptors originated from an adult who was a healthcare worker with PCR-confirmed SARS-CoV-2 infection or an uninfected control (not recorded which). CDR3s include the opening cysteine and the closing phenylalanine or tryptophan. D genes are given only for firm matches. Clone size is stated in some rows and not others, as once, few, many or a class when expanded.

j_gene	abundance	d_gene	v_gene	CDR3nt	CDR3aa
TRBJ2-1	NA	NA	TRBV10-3	TGTGCCATCAGTGAAGATGGGGGAGGCTACAATGAGCAGTTCTTC	CAISEDGGGYNEQFF
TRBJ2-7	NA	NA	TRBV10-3	TGTACCATCTCAGATACGGGGTCAACCTACGAGCAGTACTTC	CTISDTGSTYEQYF
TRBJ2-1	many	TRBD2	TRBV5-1	TGCGCCAGCAGCTTGGCGATGTCTAGCGGGAACAATGAGCAGTTCTTC	CASSLAMSSGNNEQFF
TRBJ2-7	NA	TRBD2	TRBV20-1	TGCAGTGGAAGGGAGGGCGCGGACCACTACGAGCAGTACTTC	CSGREGADHYEQYF
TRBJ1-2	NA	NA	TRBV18	TGTGCCAGCTCTGAGGGTGCCTATGGCTACACCTTC	CASSEGAYGYTF
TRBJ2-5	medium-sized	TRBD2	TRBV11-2	TGTGCCAGCAGCCTGGGACTAGCGATGGAGACCCAGTACTTC	CASSLGLAMETQYF
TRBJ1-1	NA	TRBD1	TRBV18	TGTGCCAGCTCACCACGAGGGGGCAGGAACACTGAAGCTTTCTTT	CASSPRGGRNTEAFF
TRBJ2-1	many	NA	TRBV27	TGTGCCTCCCAAAAGGGCGGGCCCTCTAATAATGAGCAGTTCTTC	CASQKGGPSNNEQFF
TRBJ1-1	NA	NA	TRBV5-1	TGCGCCAGCAGCGATTGGGGGGCCATGAACACTGAAGCTTTCTTT	CASSDWGAMNTEAFF
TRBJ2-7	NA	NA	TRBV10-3	TGTGCCATCAGTGATGACGGGGGAGGTACCGAGCAGTACTTC	CAISDDGGGTEQYF
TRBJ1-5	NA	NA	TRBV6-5	TGTGCCAGCAGTTACCGGACCCCGGGGCAGGGAGGACAGCCCCAGCATTTT	CASSYRTPGQGGQPQHF
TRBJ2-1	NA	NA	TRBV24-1	TGTGCCACCAGTGATTACGCCGCTGGATCTGAGCAGTTCTTC	CATSDYAAGSEQFF
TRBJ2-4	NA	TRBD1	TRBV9	TGTGCCAGCAGCGCCGGACAGGGAGACATTCAGTACTTC	CASSAGQGDIQYF
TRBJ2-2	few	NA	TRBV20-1	TGCAGTGCGCTCAAACAGATGAACACCGGGGAGCTGTTTTTT	CSALKQMNTGELFF
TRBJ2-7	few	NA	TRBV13	TGTGCCAGCAGCCCCACAGGGTTACACGAGCAGTACTTC	CASSPTGLHEQYF
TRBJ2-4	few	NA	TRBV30	TGTGCCTGGAGTAGACTAGCCAAAAACATTCAGTACTTC	CAWSRLAKNIQYF
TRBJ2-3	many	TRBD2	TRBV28	TGTGCCAGCAGTGGACTAGTCACAGATACGCAGTATTTT	CASSGLVTDTQYF
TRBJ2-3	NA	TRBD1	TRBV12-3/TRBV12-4	TGTGCCAGCAGTTTCAGGGGGCGCACAGATACGCAGTATTTT	CASSFRGRTDTQYF
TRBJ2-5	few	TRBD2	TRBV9	TGTGCCAGCAGCGTAGAGCCTAGCGGGGGGTTCCAAGAGACCCAGTACTTC	CASSVEPSGGFQETQYF
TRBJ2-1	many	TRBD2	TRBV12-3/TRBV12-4	TGTGCCAGCGCTTCTTCAGCCTTAGCGGGGGGCCAAAGGGAGCAGTTCTTC	CASASSALAGGQREQFF
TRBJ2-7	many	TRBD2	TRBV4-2	TGTGCCAGCAGCCAAGGGACTAGCGGGGGCTCCTACGAGCAGTACTTC	CASSQGTSGGSYEQYF
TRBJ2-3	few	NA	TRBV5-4	TGTGCCAGCAGGAGAACGGGAAACACAGATACGCAGTATTTT	CASRRTGNTDTQYF
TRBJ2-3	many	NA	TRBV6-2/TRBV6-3	TGTGCCAGCACCACGACTTGGGGAGGAGCAGATACGCAGTATTTT	CASTTTWGGADTQYF
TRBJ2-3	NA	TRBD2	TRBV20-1	TGCAGTGCTAGAGATCCGACTAGCCCCACAGATACGCAGTATTTT	CSARDPTSPTDTQYF
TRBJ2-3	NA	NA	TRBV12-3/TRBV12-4	TGTGCCAGCAGTCACGACACAGATACGCAGTATTTT	CASSHDTDTQYF
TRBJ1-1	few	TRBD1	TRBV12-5	TGTGCTAGTGGTTTAGACAGGGGAATCGCTGAAGCTTTCTTT	CASGLDRGIAEAFF
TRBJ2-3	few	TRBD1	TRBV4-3	TGCGCCAGCCCACGAAGTCAGGGGGCGATCGCAGATACGCAGTATTTT	CASPRSQGAIADTQYF